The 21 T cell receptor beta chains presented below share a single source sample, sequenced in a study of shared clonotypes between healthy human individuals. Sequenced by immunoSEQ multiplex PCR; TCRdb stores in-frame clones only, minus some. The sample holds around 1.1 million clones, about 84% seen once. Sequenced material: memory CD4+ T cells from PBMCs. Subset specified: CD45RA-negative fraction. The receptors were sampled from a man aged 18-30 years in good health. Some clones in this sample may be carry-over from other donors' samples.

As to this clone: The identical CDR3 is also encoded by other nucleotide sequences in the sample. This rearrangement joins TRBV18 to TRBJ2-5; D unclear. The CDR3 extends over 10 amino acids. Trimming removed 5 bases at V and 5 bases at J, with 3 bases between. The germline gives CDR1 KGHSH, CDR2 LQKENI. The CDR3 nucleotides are TGTGCCAGCTCAGCTGAGACCCAGTACTTC. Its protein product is CASSAETQYF.

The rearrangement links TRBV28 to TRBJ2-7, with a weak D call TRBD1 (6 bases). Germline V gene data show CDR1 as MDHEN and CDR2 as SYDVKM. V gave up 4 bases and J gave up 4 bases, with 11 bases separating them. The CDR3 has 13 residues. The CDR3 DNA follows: TGTGCCAGCAGTTCCGGACAGTTTTACGAGCAGTACTTC. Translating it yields CASSSGQFYEQYF.

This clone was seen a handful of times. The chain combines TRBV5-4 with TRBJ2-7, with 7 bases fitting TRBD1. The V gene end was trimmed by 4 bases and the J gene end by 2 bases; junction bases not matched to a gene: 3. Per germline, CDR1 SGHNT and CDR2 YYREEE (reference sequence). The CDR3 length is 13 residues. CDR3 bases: TGTGCCAGCAGCCAGGGACAGACCTACGAGCAGTACTTC. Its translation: CASSQGQTYEQYF.

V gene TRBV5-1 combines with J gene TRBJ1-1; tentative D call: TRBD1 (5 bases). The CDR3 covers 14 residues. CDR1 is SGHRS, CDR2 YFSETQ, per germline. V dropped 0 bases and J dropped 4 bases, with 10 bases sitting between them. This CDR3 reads CASSLALGATEAFF. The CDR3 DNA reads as TGCGCCAGCAGCTTGGCCCTAGGGGCCACTGAAGCTTTCTTT.

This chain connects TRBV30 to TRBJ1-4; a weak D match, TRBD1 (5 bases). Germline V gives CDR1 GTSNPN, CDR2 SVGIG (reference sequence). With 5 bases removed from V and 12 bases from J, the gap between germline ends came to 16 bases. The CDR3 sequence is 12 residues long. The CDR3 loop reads CAWDSGAAELFF. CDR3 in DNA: TGTGCCTGGGATTCCGGGGCCGCGGAACTGTTTTTT.

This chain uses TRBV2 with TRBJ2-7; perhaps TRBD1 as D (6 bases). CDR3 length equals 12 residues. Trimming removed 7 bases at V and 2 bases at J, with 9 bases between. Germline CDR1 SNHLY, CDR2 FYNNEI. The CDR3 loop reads CASTRGAYEQYF. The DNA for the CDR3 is TGTGCCAGCACCAGGGGAGCCTACGAGCAGTACTTC.

DNA for the CDR3: TGTGCCAGTAGTATAGGGGACAGGGGGAGGGGTCAGCCCCAGCATTTT. Protein: CASSIGDRGRGQPQHF. The chain joins TRBV19 to TRBJ1-5; 11 bases align to TRBD1. The ends lost 1 base at V and 6 bases at J; junction bases unmatched: 5. The germline V gene has CDR1 LNHDA and CDR2 SQIVND (reference sequence). The CDR3 is 16 amino acids.

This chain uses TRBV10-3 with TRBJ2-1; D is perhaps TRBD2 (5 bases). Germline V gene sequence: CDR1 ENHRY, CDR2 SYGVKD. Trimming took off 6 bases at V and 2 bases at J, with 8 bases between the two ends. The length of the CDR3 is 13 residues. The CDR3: CAIRRETYNEQFF. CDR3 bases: TGTGCCATCAGGAGGGAGACCTACAATGAGCAGTTCTTC.

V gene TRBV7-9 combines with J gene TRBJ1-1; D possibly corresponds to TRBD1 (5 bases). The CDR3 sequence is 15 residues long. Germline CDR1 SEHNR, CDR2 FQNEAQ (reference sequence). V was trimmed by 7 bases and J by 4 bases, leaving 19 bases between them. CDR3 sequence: CASKGLESAGTEAFF. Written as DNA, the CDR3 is TGTGCCAGCAAGGGGTTAGAGAGCGCTGGCACTGAAGCTTTCTTT.

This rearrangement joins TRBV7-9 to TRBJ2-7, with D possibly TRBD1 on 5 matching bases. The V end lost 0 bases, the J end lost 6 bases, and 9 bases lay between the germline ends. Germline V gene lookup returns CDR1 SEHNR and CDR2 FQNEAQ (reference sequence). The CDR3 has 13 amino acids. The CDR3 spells CASSLASQGEQYF. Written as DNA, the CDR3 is TGTGCCAGCAGCTTAGCGTCCCAGGGCGAGCAGTACTTC.

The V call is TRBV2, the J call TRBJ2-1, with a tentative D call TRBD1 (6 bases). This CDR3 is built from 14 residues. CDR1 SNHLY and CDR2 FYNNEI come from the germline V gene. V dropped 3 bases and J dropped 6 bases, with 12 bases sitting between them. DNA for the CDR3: TGTGCCAGCAGTGACAGACAGGTCCTCAATGAGCAGTTCTTC. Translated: CASSDRQVLNEQFF.

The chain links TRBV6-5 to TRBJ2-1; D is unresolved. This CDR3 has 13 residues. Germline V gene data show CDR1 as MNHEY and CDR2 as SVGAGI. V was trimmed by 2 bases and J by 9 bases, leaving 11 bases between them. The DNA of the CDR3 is TGTGCCAGCAGTTACAGAAACTCGGGTGAGCAGTTCTTC. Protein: CASSYRNSGEQFF.

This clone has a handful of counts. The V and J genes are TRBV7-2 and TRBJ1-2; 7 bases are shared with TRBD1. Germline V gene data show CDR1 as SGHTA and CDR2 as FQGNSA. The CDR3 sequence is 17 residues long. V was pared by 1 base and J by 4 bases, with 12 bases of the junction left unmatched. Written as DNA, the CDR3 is TGTGCCAGCAGCTTAGGCCAGACAGGGCCGATGGCCTATGGCTACACCTTC. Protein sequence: CASSLGQTGPMAYGYTF.

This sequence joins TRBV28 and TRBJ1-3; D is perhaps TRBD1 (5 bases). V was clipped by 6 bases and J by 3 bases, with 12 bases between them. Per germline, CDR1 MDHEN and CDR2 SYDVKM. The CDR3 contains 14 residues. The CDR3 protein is CASSSSGGGNTIYF. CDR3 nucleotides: TGTGCCAGCAGCTCATCGGGGGGTGGAAACACCATATATTTT.

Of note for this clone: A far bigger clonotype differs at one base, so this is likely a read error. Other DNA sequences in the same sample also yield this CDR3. CDR3 bases: TGCGCCTGGAGCCCGGGCGGTAGTCAGCCCCAGCATTTT. As protein: CAWSPGGSQPQHF. V and J are TRBV30 and TRBJ1-5; no reliable D call. Germline V gene data show CDR1 as GTSNPN and CDR2 as SVGIG (reference sequence). The CDR3 spans 13 residues.

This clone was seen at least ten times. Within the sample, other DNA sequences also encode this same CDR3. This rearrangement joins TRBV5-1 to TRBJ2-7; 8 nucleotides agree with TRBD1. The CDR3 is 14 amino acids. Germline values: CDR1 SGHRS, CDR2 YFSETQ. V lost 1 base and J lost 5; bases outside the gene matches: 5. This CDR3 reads CASSLWGTGNEQYF. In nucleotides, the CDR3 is TGCGCCAGCAGCTTGTGGGGGACAGGAAACGAGCAGTACTTC.

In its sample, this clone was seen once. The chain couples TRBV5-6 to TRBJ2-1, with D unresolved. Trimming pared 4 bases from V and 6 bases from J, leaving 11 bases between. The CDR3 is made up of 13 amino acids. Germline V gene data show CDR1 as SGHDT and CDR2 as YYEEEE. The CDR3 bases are TGTGCCAGCAGCATCCTTGGGTCCAATGAGCAGTTCTTC. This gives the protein CASSILGSNEQFF.

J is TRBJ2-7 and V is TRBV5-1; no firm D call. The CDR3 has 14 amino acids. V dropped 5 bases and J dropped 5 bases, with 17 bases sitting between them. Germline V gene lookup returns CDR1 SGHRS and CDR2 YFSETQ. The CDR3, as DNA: TGCGCCAGCAGGGTGGGCAGTTCCAAAGACGAGCAGTACTTC. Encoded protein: CASRVGSSKDEQYF.

CDR3 sequence: CASSYSSRVWDQPQHF. In nucleotides, the CDR3 is TGTGCCAGCAGTTACTCGAGTAGGGTCTGGGATCAGCCCCAGCATTTT. This chain uses TRBV6-6 with TRBJ1-5; no clear D. V was shortened by 0 bases and J by 5 bases, with 14 bases between the two germline ends. Germline V gene lookup returns CDR1 MNHNY and CDR2 SVGAGI (reference sequence). The CDR3 has 16 residues.

The CDR3 protein is CASSTRTSGRADEQFF. For the CDR3, the DNA is TGTGCCAGCAGCACCCGTACTAGCGGGAGGGCTGATGAGCAGTTCTTC. The V and J genes are TRBV9 and TRBJ2-1; 13 nucleotides align to TRBD2. Trimming removed 4 bases from V and 8 bases from J; junction bases left unmatched: 9. This CDR3 spans 16 amino acids. Germline CDR1 and CDR2: SGDLS and YYNGEE.

DNA for the CDR3: TGTGCCAGCAGCTTAAGGGGGTTATGGACAGATACGCAGTATTTT. It is translated as CASSLRGLWTDTQYF. The genes are TRBV7-3 and TRBJ2-3; D tentatively fits TRBD1 or TRBD2 (5 bases each). Germline lookup yields CDR1 SGHTA and CDR2 FQGTGA. This CDR3 is built from 15 residues. V was pared by 1 base and J by 3 bases, with 11 bases between.